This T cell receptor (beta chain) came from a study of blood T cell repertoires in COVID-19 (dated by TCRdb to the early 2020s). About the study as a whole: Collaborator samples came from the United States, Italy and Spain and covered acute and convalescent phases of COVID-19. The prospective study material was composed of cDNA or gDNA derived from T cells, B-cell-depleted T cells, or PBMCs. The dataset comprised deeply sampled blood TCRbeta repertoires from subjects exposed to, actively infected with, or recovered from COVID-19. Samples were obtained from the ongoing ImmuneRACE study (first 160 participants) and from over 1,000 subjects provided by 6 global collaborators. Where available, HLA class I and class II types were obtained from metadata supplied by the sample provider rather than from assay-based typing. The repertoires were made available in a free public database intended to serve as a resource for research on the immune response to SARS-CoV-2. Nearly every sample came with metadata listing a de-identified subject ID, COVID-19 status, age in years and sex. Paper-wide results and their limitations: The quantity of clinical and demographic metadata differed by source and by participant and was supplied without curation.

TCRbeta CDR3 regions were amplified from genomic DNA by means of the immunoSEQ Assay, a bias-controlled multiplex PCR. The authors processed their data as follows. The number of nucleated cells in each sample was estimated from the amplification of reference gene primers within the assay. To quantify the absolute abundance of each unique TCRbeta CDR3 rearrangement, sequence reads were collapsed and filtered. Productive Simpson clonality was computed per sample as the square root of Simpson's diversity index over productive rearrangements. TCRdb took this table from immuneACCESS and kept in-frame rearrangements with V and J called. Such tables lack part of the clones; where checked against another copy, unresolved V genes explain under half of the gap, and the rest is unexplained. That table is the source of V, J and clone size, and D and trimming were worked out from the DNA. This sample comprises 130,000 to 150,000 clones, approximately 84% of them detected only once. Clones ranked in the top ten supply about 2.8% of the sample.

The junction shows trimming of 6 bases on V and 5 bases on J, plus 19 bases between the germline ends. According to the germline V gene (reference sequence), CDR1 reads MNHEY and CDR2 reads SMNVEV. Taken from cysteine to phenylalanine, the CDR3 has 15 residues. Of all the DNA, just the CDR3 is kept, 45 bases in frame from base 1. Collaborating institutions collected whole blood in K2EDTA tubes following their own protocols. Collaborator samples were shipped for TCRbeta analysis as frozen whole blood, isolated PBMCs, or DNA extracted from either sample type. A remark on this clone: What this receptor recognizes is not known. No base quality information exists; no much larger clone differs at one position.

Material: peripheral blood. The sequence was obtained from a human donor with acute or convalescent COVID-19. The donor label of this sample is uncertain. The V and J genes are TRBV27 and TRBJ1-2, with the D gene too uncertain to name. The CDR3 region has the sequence CASSRTPTGEYGYTF. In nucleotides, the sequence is TGTGCCAGCAGCCGTACCCCCACCGGGGAGTATGGCTACACCTTC.